The sequence of this TCR beta chain was determined in a study of cytomegalovirus exposure and HLA in healthy donors. Notes on the study in general: Only CMV serostatus was available as immune exposure information. Versus the roughly 700-donor mean, an Asian-associated ancestry cluster reportedly showed fewer N-insertions in a later analysis. According to the study, 150 to 200 TCR beta chains were cytomegalovirus-associated.

Primers included in the PCR were 60 Vbeta and 13 Jbeta primers. Measured with immunoSEQ multiplex PCR; TCRdb has only the in-frame clones, and not every one. The sample has 130,000 to 150,000 clones, around three quarters seen once. The V gene lost 6 bases and the J gene lost 7 bases, with 12 bases spanning the gap. Germline values: CDR1 DFQATT, CDR2 SNEGSKA (reference sequence). This CDR3 region has 11 residues. Notes on this clone: The antigen is undetermined.

This clonotype was obtained from a man between 40 and 49 years old in good health and CMV-seropositive. The V gene is TRBV20-1, the J gene TRBJ1-1; D unclear. Sequencing was done on a sample of PBMCs. CDR3 nucleotide sequence: TGCAGTGCCAGACCGGGGATTGAAGCTTTCTTT. Translated: CSARPGIEAFF.